This T cell receptor beta chain was found in a study of T cell repertoires in cytomegalovirus infection. As for the study in general: Public TCR beta signature analysis indicated the presence of both CMV infection and matching HLA type.

The CDR3 extends over 15 amino acids. The V gene's germline CDR1 is MNHEY and CDR2 SMNVEV (reference sequence). Trimming cost V 11 bases and J 6 bases; bases outside gene matches: 14. TCRdb recomputed calls from the reads with MiXCR, one row per CDR3 protein. The sample lists around 530,000 distinct CDR3 sequences, 16% occurring once. This clonotype was seen repeatedly, ten times or more. The target antigen is unknown. Study-level points and caveats: It was HLA-C-restricted CMV-specific TCR beta clonotypes that dominated the response ex vivo. Cumulative frequency of public TCR beta families picked out carriers of CMV plus the relevant HLA.

The chain couples TRBV27 to TRBJ2-1; TRBD2 matches at 9 bases. This clonotype was sampled from a human donor in good health (CMV status not recorded). Some clones in this sample may be carry-over from other donors' samples. Sequencing used CD8+ T cells from PBMCs. CDR3 DNA: TGTGCCTCCCAACCGGCGGGAGGGCCCAGCAATGAGCAGTTCTTC. It yields the protein CASQPAGGPSNEQFF.